This T cell receptor (beta chain) is drawn from a study of shared clonotypes between healthy human individuals. Whole-study findings and limits: The naive CD4 repertoires of a few donors were compared, and about 5% of clonotypes were shared. Among donors, the sharing of clonotypes was expected to be influenced by sequencing depth.

Terminally differentiated effector memory CD45RA+ cells were excluded from the naive CD8 cells, which were CD45RO-negative and positively selected for CCR7. V dropped 2 bases and J dropped 9 bases, with 14 bases sitting between them. This CDR3 is 14 amino acids long. Germline assignment: CDR1 MDHEN and CDR2 SYDVKM. It was across several immunoSEQ plates that each subset's genomic DNA was evenly split. The input for sorted-subset replicate PCRs was about 0.2 ug DNA, about 29,000 T cell genomes. TCRdb's copy holds only in-frame clones and misses some; the assay was immunoSEQ multiplex PCR. This table holds about 2.2 million clones, 85% to 95% found once. In the case of this clone: Its antigen remains unidentified.

The V gene is TRBV28, the J gene TRBJ1-3; D is uncertain. The receptor's source is a man between 18 and 29 years old in good health. Some clones in this sample may be carry-over from other donors' samples. Sequencing was done on a sample of naive CD8+ T cells from PBMCs. CDR3 sequence: CASSLKPPWGTIYF. In DNA, the CDR3 is TGTGCCAGCAGTTTAAAACCCCCCTGGGGCACCATATATTTT.